This TCR beta chain came from a study of immune characteristics of hereditary and idiopathic chronic pancreatitis. About the investigation overall: Local pancreatic immune cells and TCRbeta repertoires were profiled in hereditary and idiopathic chronic pancreatitis and were compared with control organ donor pancreases. The gDNA-based approach was selected because minimal in vitro experimental manipulation of pancreas-infiltrating T cells was involved. In total, 4 or 5 control pancreases, seven or eight hereditary chronic pancreatitis pancreases and roughly 6 idiopathic chronic pancreatitis pancreases underwent TCRbeta sequencing.

Library preparation used the immunoSEQ multiplex PCR assay. The TCRbeta CDR3 region and adjacent sequences were amplified and sequenced from pancreatic genomic DNA. In the paper's pipeline: Repertoire diversity was assessed as a mean normalized Shannon-Wiener index, together with productive clonality and counts of productive rearrangements. Control and chronic pancreatitis repertoire metrics were compared by means of the nonparametric Mann-Whitney U test. A clonotype counted as shared when its CDR3beta sequence had identical amino acid composition and length across subjects. TCRdb stores this immuneACCESS table with in-frame sequences only. Part of the clones is absent; in the studies checked, under half of the shortfall reflects unresolved V genes, and no reason is known for the rest. V and J calls plus clone size are reproduced from that table; the DNA served to infer D and trimming. Across this sample there are 5,600 or so clones, with roughly 73% seen only once. The biggest ten clones account for 7.3% of the sample.

Cut back by 0 bases and 2 bases, the V and J ends lie 4 bases apart. CDR1 and CDR2 (MRHNA, SNTAGT) derive from the germline V gene. The CDR3 starts with the cysteine, ends with the phenylalanine, and has 13 residues. The entry retains the CDR3 DNA only, 39 bases that are in frame from base 1. Patients undergoing total pancreatectomy with islet autotransplantation (TPIAT) were the source of the chronic pancreatitis pancreas tissue. None of the chronic pancreatitis patients included in the study had a known history of diabetes. Genomic DNA was extracted directly from bulk pancreas tissue, without T cell sorting, for TCRbeta sequencing. Pancreas tissues from patients and organ donors were collected consecutively at two US centers. What the work shows at the level of the full study, not this receptor alone: Differences in Vbeta-Jbeta gene family usage, including TRBV10, TRBV19, TRBV23 and TRBV5, were found between hereditary and idiopathic chronic pancreatitis. Among 10 to 15 chronic pancreatitis patients, higher numbers of productive TCR rearrangements went along with higher disease severity scores, showing a positive correlation. Because patient tissue could be obtained only at the time of TPIAT, differences in disease duration may have affected the immune findings. Compared with controls, TCRbeta repertoire diversity was significantly higher and clonality was lower in both chronic pancreatitis groups. The study did not include chronic pancreatitis caused by alcohol use.

On this clone itself: There is no known antigen for this receptor. The input lacks base qualities; no much larger clone sits a single base away.

Material for sequencing was pancreas tissue with hereditary chronic pancreatitis. The rearranged segments are TRBV6-4 and TRBJ1-1; there is no confident call for the D gene. The TCR sequence derives from a human donor with chronic pancreatitis. The DNA sequence reads TGTGCCAGCAGTGACTCGGACAACACTGAAGCTTTCTTT. It encodes CASSDSDNTEAFF.